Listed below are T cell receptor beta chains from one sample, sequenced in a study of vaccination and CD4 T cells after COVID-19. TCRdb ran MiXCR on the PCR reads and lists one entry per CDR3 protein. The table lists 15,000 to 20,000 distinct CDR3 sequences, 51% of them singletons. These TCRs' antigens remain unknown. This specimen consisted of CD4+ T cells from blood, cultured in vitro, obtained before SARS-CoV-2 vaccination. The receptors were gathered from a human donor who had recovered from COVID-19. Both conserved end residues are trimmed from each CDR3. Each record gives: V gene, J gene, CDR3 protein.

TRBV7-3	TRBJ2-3	ASSLLGSTDTQY
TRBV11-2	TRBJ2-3	ASSLRTSGRTDTQY
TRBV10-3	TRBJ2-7	AISAATPSGSINEQY
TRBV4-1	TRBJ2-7	ASSQGRGTGTGGSYEQY
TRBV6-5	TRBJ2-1	ASSYGNLPYNEQF
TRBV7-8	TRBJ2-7	ASSSRVGAEQY
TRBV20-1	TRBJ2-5	KTGDQETRY
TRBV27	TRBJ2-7	ASNLNQGGEQY
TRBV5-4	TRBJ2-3	ASSFPGSSTDTQY
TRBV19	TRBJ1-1	ASSIFGIGTEAF
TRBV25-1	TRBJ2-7	AGGRALGYEQY
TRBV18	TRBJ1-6	ASSPQGYNSPLH
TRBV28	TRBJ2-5	ASRRTSGREETQY
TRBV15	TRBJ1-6	ATSRRGSNSPLH
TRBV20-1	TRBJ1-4	SARGQGATNEKLF